This is a list of T cell receptor beta chains from one sample in a study of T-cell reconstitution after alpha-beta-depleted transplantation in children. TCRdb analysed the PCR reads with MiXCR anew, one entry per CDR3 protein. Among approximately 510,000 distinct CDR3 sequences listed, 18% were seen once. The specimen comprised PBMCs from the stem cell graft donor, sampled from the stem cell graft. These receptors were taken from a human donor who donated a stem cell graft to a child with acute lymphoblastic leukemia. The CDR3 runs from the conserved cysteine through the conserved F or W. The D gene is left open where the match is weak. Some rows have no size entry. The others give once, few or many, or a class for an expanded clone.

V,J,size,D,DNA,CDR3
TRBV6-5,TRBJ2-6,few,NA,TGTGCCAGCAGTTACGACAACTCTGGGGCCAACGTCCTGACTTTC,CASSYDNSGANVLTF
TRBV10-3,TRBJ2-7,few,NA,TGTGCCATCAGTGGAGCGGGCGGGAATCCATCCTGGTACGAGCAGTACTTC,CAISGAGGNPSWYEQYF
TRBV7-9,TRBJ2-1,few,TRBD1,TGTGCCAGCAGCGAGGGACAGGGGGAAGACAATGAGCAGTTCTTC,CASSEGQGEDNEQFF
TRBV3-1,TRBJ2-7,NA,TRBD2,TGTACCAGCAGTATAACATATAGACTAGCTCTAGGGCACTACGAGCAGTACTTC,CTSSITYRLALGHYEQYF
TRBV3-1,TRBJ2-3,NA,TRBD2,TGTGCCAGCAGCCAAATAATCGGGCTAGCGGGAGATGCAGATACGCAGTATTTT,CASSQIIGLAGDADTQYF
TRBV5-1,TRBJ2-1,NA,NA,TGCGCCAGCAGCTTGGGCCTAGGAGATGCCTACAATGAGCAGTTCTTC,CASSLGLGDAYNEQFF
TRBV5-1,TRBJ2-2,NA,TRBD2,TGCGCCAGCAGCGCCCGGGACTATAACACCGGGGAGCTGTTTTTT,CASSARDYNTGELFF
TRBV10-3,TRBJ1-2,few,NA,TGTGCCATCAGTGCCCTGGGGAATGGCTACACCTTC,CAISALGNGYTF
TRBV5-1,TRBJ2-1,few,TRBD2,TGCGCCAGCAGCTGGACTAGCGGAAATGGGAATGAGCAGTTCTTC,CASSWTSGNGNEQFF
TRBV6-1,TRBJ2-1,NA,NA,TGTGCCAGCAGTGCGGTGGGAGGCCCCCCCGGGGATGAGCAGTTCTTC,CASSAVGGPPGDEQFF
TRBV6-5,TRBJ1-6,NA,NA,TGTGCCAGCAGCTACTCAGGGGTCTCCTATAATTCACCCCTCCACTTT,CASSYSGVSYNSPLHF
TRBV12-3/TRBV12-4,TRBJ1-1,NA,NA,TGTGCCAGCAGTTTCGAATTCGCAGGGTTAAACACTGAAGCTTTCTTT,CASSFEFAGLNTEAFF
TRBV24-1,TRBJ2-1,NA,NA,TGTGCCACCAGTGACCCACTAGCCTTAGGCCACAATGAGCAGTTCTTC,CATSDPLALGHNEQFF
TRBV24-1,TRBJ2-3,few,NA,TGTGCCACCAGCCGGGACTCAACAGATACGCAGTATTTT,CATSRDSTDTQYF
TRBV12-3/TRBV12-4,TRBJ1-4,few,NA,TGTGCCAGCAGGCGCCAGCTACCCTCTACGGAAGAAAAACTGTTTTTT,CASRRQLPSTEEKLFF
TRBV24-1,TRBJ2-1,few,TRBD2,TGTGCCACCAGTGATAGCGGGAGAGGTAGCGATGAGCAGTTCTTC,CATSDSGRGSDEQFF
TRBV11-2,TRBJ2-1,NA,TRBD1,TGTGCCAGCAGCTTAGTCGTGACAGGGAACGATGAGCAGTTCTTC,CASSLVVTGNDEQFF
TRBV27,TRBJ2-1,many,NA,TGTGCCAGCAGTCCCCGGCTACCTTTTGAGCAGTTCTTC,CASSPRLPFEQFF
TRBV5-1,TRBJ1-6,NA,NA,TGCGCCAGCAGCTCCAAGGACCGATGGAGCTCCTATAATTCACCCCTCCACTTT,CASSSKDRWSSYNSPLHF
TRBV30,TRBJ2-2,once,TRBD2,TGTGCCTGGGGACTAGCGGGAGGCAGGGAGCTGTTTTTT,CAWGLAGGRELFF
TRBV12-3/TRBV12-4,TRBJ1-1,few,NA,TGTGCCAGCAGTACAGGAGAGGGCCGCACTGAAGCTTTCTTT,CASSTGEGRTEAFF
TRBV20-1,TRBJ1-1,few,TRBD1,TGCAGTGCTAGAGCAGGGGGCACTGAAGCTTTCTTT,CSARAGGTEAFF
TRBV6-1,TRBJ2-2,few,NA,TGTGCCAGCAGGTCCGGGATGAACACCGGGGAGCTGTTTTTT,CASRSGMNTGELFF
TRBV5-1,TRBJ1-4,few,NA,TGCGCCAGCACCTGGAGCGACGGAAATAATGAAAAACTGTTTTTT,CASTWSDGNNEKLFF
TRBV18,TRBJ2-7,few,TRBD2,TGTGCCAGCTCCCGAACGGGACTAGCGGGAGGGCCTGCCCTCTACGAGCAGTACTTC,CASSRTGLAGGPALYEQYF
TRBV18,TRBJ2-6,NA,NA,TGTGCCAGCTCACCTCCTAGAGGCTCTGGGGCCAACGTCCTGACTTTC,CASSPPRGSGANVLTF
TRBV6-6,TRBJ1-1,few,NA,TGTGCCAGCAACCCCAGGAACACTGAAGCTTTCTTT,CASNPRNTEAFF
TRBV27,TRBJ2-2,NA,TRBD2,TGTGCCAGCAGTTTAACCGGGGGGGGCGGCCGGGAGCTGTTTTTT,CASSLTGGGGRELFF
TRBV29-1,TRBJ1-2,few,TRBD1,TGCAGCGTTGAGGGACAGACCTATGGCTACACCTTC,CSVEGQTYGYTF
TRBV2,TRBJ1-5,NA,TRBD1,TGTGCCAGCGAGCTCGGACAGGGCCACCAGCCCCAGCATTTT,CASELGQGHQPQHF
TRBV4-2,TRBJ1-5,few,TRBD1,TGTGCCAGCAGCCAAGGAGAGGGGGCAAGCAATCAGCCCCAGCATTTT,CASSQGEGASNQPQHF
TRBV5-1,TRBJ2-1,NA,NA,TGCGCCAGCAGCCTCGAACTAGGGCACTCCTACAATGAGCAGTTCTTC,CASSLELGHSYNEQFF
TRBV11-2,TRBJ2-3,NA,TRBD2,TGTGCCAGCAGCTTAATCCCAGCGGGAGGGCAGTATTTT,CASSLIPAGGQYF
TRBV20-1,TRBJ2-7,few,NA,TGCAGTGCTAGCGATGGAAAGGTGTCCGCGCGGGCCGAGCAGTACTTC,CSASDGKVSARAEQYF
TRBV5-1,TRBJ1-2,few,TRBD1,TGCGCCAGCAGCTACCGAGGGACAGTCAACTATGGCTACACCTTC,CASSYRGTVNYGYTF
TRBV29-1,TRBJ1-2,NA,TRBD1,TGCAGCGTGGGACAGGACCGTTATGGCTACACCTTC,CSVGQDRYGYTF
TRBV15,TRBJ1-4,many,NA,TGTGCCACCAGCCGAAGGGGCTCTGAAAAACTGTTTTTT,CATSRRGSEKLFF
TRBV5-4,TRBJ2-5,once,NA,TGTGCCAGCAGCTCGATTGGAGGATCAGAAGAGACCCAGTACTTC,CASSSIGGSEETQYF
TRBV5-6,TRBJ2-6,few,NA,TGTGCCAGCAGCTTAGTAGGGCTCTCTGGGGCCAACGTCCTGACTTTC,CASSLVGLSGANVLTF
TRBV7-2,TRBJ2-1,few,TRBD1,TGTGCCAGCAGCTTAGAAACAGGGGATCTCGATGAGCAGTTCTTC,CASSLETGDLDEQFF
TRBV20-1,TRBJ1-5,NA,NA,TGCAGTGCTGGAGAGGGGGGCCGACGCAATCAGCCCCAGCATTTT,CSAGEGGRRNQPQHF
TRBV11-2,TRBJ2-1,few,NA,TGTGCCAGCAGCTTAAACGGGGATGAGCAGTTCTTC,CASSLNGDEQFF
TRBV29-1,TRBJ1-1,NA,NA,TGCAGCGTCCTCGATTCCTTCCTTGGCCCTGAAGCTTTCTTT,CSVLDSFLGPEAFF
TRBV11-2,TRBJ2-5,many,NA,TGTGCCAGCAGCTTTTTGGAGACCCAGTACTTC,CASSFLETQYF
TRBV7-2,TRBJ1-2,NA,NA,TGTGCCAGCAGCTTAGAGCCGGCCTCCTATGGCTACACCTTC,CASSLEPASYGYTF
TRBV12-3/TRBV12-4,TRBJ1-1,NA,NA,TGTGCCAGCAGTTCCGGACGGAAGAACACTGAAGCTTTCTTT,CASSSGRKNTEAFF
TRBV7-9,TRBJ2-7,few,NA,TGTGCCAGCTGTCCGGACCCCCTCTACGAGCAGTACTTC,CASCPDPLYEQYF